These 16 T cell receptor beta chains originate from one sample sequenced in a study of technical replicates of blood from a few donors. Sequencing used immunoSEQ multiplex PCR; TCRdb keeps in-frame clones, though not all of them. The sample yields 100,000 or so clones, 96% seen once. Specimen: T cells isolated from PBMCs. The receptors were gathered from a human donor in good health.

The chain is built from TRBV5-1 and TRBJ2-1; 8 nucleotides match TRBD2. V lost 5 bases to trimming and J lost 7 bases; unmatched junction nucleotides: 11. CDR1 is SGHRS and CDR2 is YFSETQ in the germline V gene. This CDR3 spans 15 amino acids. In nucleotides, the CDR3 is TGCGCCAGCAGATTGCCGGGGGGGACTCGTAATGAGCAGTTCTTC. Protein product: CASRLPGGTRNEQFF. Together with reference TRBV5-1 and TRBJ2-1, the CDR3 gives the full variable domain: KAGVTQTPRYLIKTRGQQVTLSCSPISGHRSVSWYQQTPGQGLQFLFEYFSETQRNKGNFPGRFSGRQFSNSRSEMNVSTLELGDSALYLCASRLPGGTRNEQFFGPGTRLTVL.

Here the CDR3 reads CATITDRANQPQHF. DNA of the CDR3: TGTGCCACCATAACCGACAGGGCAAATCAGCCCCAGCATTTT. The chain employs TRBV28 and TRBJ1-5; 7 nucleotides align to TRBD1. The CDR3 consists of 14 residues. CDR1 is MDHEN and CDR2 is SYDVKM in the germline V gene. The V and J ends lost 10 bases and 4 bases, in that order; junction bases with no gene match: 10.

This clone appeared a few times. The V and J genes are TRBV6-5 and TRBJ1-2; 10 positions match TRBD1. CDR1 and CDR2 (germline): MNHEY, SVGAGI. CDR3 size: 15 residues. V was pared by 0 bases and J by 5 bases, with 3 bases of the junction left unmatched. CDR3 nucleotide sequence: TGTGCCAGCAGTTACTCGACAGGGGGCTCATATGGCTACACCTTC. Amino acids: CASSYSTGGSYGYTF.

The sample holds one count of this clone. The chain links TRBV5-4 to TRBJ2-5; unclear D gene. Trimming removed 4 bases from V and 5 bases from J, with 18 bases in between. CDR3 length: 15 amino acids. Germline CDR1 and CDR2: SGHNT and YYREEE (reference sequence). The CDR3 spells CASSLGTPAAETQYF. The DNA for the CDR3 is TGTGCCAGCAGCCTCGGAACCCCCGCGGCCGAGACCCAGTACTTC. The full variable domain, in which reference TRBV5-4 and TRBJ2-5 provide the parts outside the CDR3, is ETGVTQSPTHLIKTRGQQVTLRCSSQSGHNTVSWYQQALGQGPQFIFQYYREEENGRGNFPPRFSGLQFPNYSSELNVNALELDDSALYLCASSLGTPAAETQYFGPGTRLLVL.

The chain recombines TRBV25-1 with TRBJ2-6; maybe TRBD1 (6 bases). The ends were cut back, 3 bases at V and 15 bases at J, with 15 bases in the middle. Germline V gene lookup returns CDR1 MGHDK and CDR2 SYGVNS. The CDR3 length is 13 residues. The CDR3 nucleotides read TGTGCCAGCAGTGAGCCGACAGGTTCGACCCTGACTTTC. As protein: CASSEPTGSTLTF.

The chain joins TRBV5-6 to TRBJ1-1; possibly TRBD1 for D (6 bases). V dropped 4 bases and J dropped 0 bases, with 10 bases sitting between them. Looked up from germline, CDR1 is SGHDT and CDR2 is YYEEEE. The CDR3 covers 14 residues. CDR3 DNA: TGTGCCAGCAGCACACAGGGCTTGAACACTGAAGCTTTCTTT. Encoded protein: CASSTQGLNTEAFF.

The V call is TRBV5-4, the J call TRBJ2-7; D possibly corresponds to TRBD1 (6 bases). Trimming removed 4 bases at V and 2 bases at J, with 16 bases between. The CDR3 is 15 amino acids. The germline gives CDR1 SGHNT, CDR2 YYREEE (reference sequence). The CDR3 loop reads CASSERQVIPYEQYF. In DNA form, the CDR3 reads TGTGCCAGCAGCGAACGACAGGTGATCCCCTACGAGCAGTACTTC.

The chain combines TRBV2 with TRBJ1-1; D is ambiguous. From germline, CDR1 is SNHLY and CDR2 FYNNEI. Trimming removed 6 bases at V and 12 bases at J, with 17 bases between. This CDR3 is 12 amino acids long. CDR3 sequence (DNA): TGTGCCAGCAGCTGGGCAGGCGCCTTATCTTTCTTT. This translates into CASSWAGALSFF.

This rearrangement joins TRBV5-1 to TRBJ2-7, with D possibly TRBD1 on 6 matching bases. The CDR3 totals 15 residues. Germline loops: CDR1 SGHRS, CDR2 YFSETQ. Trimming shortened V by 3 bases and J by 2 bases, and 15 bases separated the two germline ends. CDR3: CASSSLKGDAYEQYF. In DNA form, the CDR3 reads TGCGCCAGCAGCTCACTAAAGGGGGACGCCTACGAGCAGTACTTC.

This clone was found a few times. The V gene is TRBV6-5, the J gene TRBJ1-1, with D possibly matching TRBD1 (6 bases). In germline, CDR1 is MNHEY, CDR2 SVGAGI. This CDR3 comprises 13 residues. With 5 bases removed from V and 4 bases from J, the gap between germline ends came to 11 bases. The CDR3 DNA sequence: TGTGCCAGCAGTCCCGACAGGTTCACTGAAGCTTTCTTT. It translates to CASSPDRFTEAFF.

This rearrangement joins TRBV5-1 to TRBJ1-1, with D uncertain. The V end was cut by 4 bases, the J end by 3 bases, with 13 bases between. Germline assignment: CDR1 SGHRS and CDR2 YFSETQ. This CDR3 comprises 14 residues. CDR3: CASSEVPADTEAFF. The CDR3 nucleotides are TGCGCCAGCAGCGAGGTGCCGGCGGACACTGAAGCTTTCTTT. Full variable domain (missing parts from reference TRBV5-1 and TRBJ1-1): KAGVTQTPRYLIKTRGQQVTLSCSPISGHRSVSWYQQTPGQGLQFLFEYFSETQRNKGNFPGRFSGRQFSNSRSEMNVSTLELGDSALYLCASSEVPADTEAFFGQGTRLTVV.

The rearrangement joins TRBV2 to TRBJ1-5; a weak D match, TRBD1 (5 bases). The CDR3 sequence is 15 residues long. The germline V gene encodes CDR1 SNHLY and CDR2 FYNNEI. Trimming took off 4 bases at V and 2 bases at J, with 12 bases between the two ends. CDR3 in amino acids: CASSAVAGGNQPQHF. The CDR3 DNA follows: TGTGCCAGCAGTGCGGTTGCGGGGGGCAATCAGCCCCAGCATTTT.

The V and J genes are TRBV29-1 and TRBJ1-3; 7 bases map to TRBD1. With 6 bases clipped from V and 1 base from J, the junction kept 3 bases outside the gene matches. The germline gives CDR1 SQVTM, CDR2 ANQGSEA. This CDR3 has 13 amino acids. The CDR3 DNA reads as TGCAGCGTCGCAGGGGGTTCTGGAAACACCATATATTTT. Protein sequence: CSVAGGSGNTIYF. Full variable domain (remainder filled in from reference TRBV29-1 and TRBJ1-3): SAVISQKPSRDICQRGTSLTIQCQVDSQVTMMFWYRQQPGQSLTLIATANQGSEATYESGFVIDKFPISRPNLTFSTLTVSNMSPEDSSIYLCSVAGGSGNTIYFGEGSWLTVV.

The V and J genes are TRBV21-1 and TRBJ1-5. TRBV21-1 is noted as a pseudogene. This CDR3 is 12 amino acids long. The CDR3 coding sequence is TGTGCCAGACCGGGAACGAATCAGCCCCAGCATTTT. Its protein is CARPGTNQPQHF.

The gene calls are TRBV7-9 and TRBJ1-5; D may be TRBD1 (6 bases). The CDR3 loop spans 12 amino acids. Per germline, CDR1 SEHNR and CDR2 FQNEAQ (reference sequence). V lost 5 bases and J 4 bases, leaving 6 bases between the germline ends. The CDR3 DNA sequence: TGTGCCAGCAGCACAGGGAATCAGCCCCAGCATTTT. This gives the protein CASSTGNQPQHF. Complete variable domain (other parts from reference TRBV7-9 and TRBJ1-5): DTGVSQNPRHKITKRGQNVTFRCDPISEHNRLYWYRQTLGQGPEFLTYFQNEAQLEKSRLLSDRFSAERPKGSFSTLEIQRTEQGDSAMYLCASSTGNQPQHFGDGTRLSIL.

This clone appeared once. The rearrangement links TRBV28 to TRBJ2-1; the D gene is possibly TRBD2 (6 bases). The CDR3 has 17 amino acids. Germline V gene lookup returns CDR1 MDHEN and CDR2 SYDVKM. The germline V and J ends were trimmed by 3 bases and 8 bases, with 23 bases remaining between them. The CDR3 DNA is TGTGCCAGCAGTTTCAGTAGTAGGCGGGATCGAGACGATGAGCAGTTCTTC. Translation: CASSFSSRRDRDDEQFF.